Listed below are T cell receptor beta chains from one sample, sequenced in a study of CD8 T cells in ankylosing spondylitis. TCRdb reanalysed the 5' RACE reads using MiXCR and keeps one entry per CDR3 protein. The sample carries about 130,000 distinct CDR3 sequences, 7.3% recorded once. Sequenced sample: blood, either unsorted or a sorted T cell fraction (not recorded which). These receptors were collected from a female donor with ankylosing spondylitis or in good health (not recorded which). Both conserved end residues are part of each CDR3. The D gene is left open where the match is weak. The size entry is marked missing in some rows and otherwise reads once, few, many or a size class.

v_gene,d_gene,j_gene,abundance,CDR3nt,CDR3aa
TRBV5-6,NA,TRBJ1-2,few,TGTGCCAGCAGCTTGGAATTTGGAATGGGACACCCTAGGAATAACTATGGCTACACCTTC,CASSLEFGMGHPRNNYGYTF
TRBV29-1,TRBD1,TRBJ1-1,many,TGCAGCCTATCTCAGGGGGTGAACACTGAAGCTTTCTTT,CSLSQGVNTEAFF
TRBV7-2,NA,TRBJ1-1,many,TGTGCCAGCAGCTTAAAGGTCGCACTCGGTAACACTGAAGCTTTCTTT,CASSLKVALGNTEAFF
TRBV5-1,TRBD2,TRBJ2-1,many,TGCGCCAGCAGCCTGTTAGCGGGGAGCAACAATGAGCAGTTCTTC,CASSLLAGSNNEQFF
TRBV2,NA,TRBJ1-2,few,TGTGCCAGCAGTGATCCACCGGGACACCTATATGGCTACACCTTC,CASSDPPGHLYGYTF
TRBV30,NA,TRBJ1-6,few,TGTGCCTGGTCGACGCGGGCAGAGAATTCACCCCTCCACTTT,CAWSTRAENSPLHF
TRBV12-3/TRBV12-4,TRBD1,TRBJ2-7,many,TGTGCCAGCAGTTTAGACAGGGGGTTAGTCCACGAGCAGTACTTC,CASSLDRGLVHEQYF
TRBV4-2,TRBD2,TRBJ2-1,many,TGTGCCAGCAGCCAAGAAGGGACTAGCTGGGACGATGAGCAGTTCTTC,CASSQEGTSWDDEQFF
TRBV3-1,NA,TRBJ2-3,NA,TGTGCCAGCAGCCAGGAGGGTACAGATACGCAGTATTTT,CASSQEGTDTQYF
TRBV9,TRBD1,TRBJ2-7,many,TGTGCCAGCAGCGCCGGACAGGGGGTTCCTAGTGAGCAGTACTTC,CASSAGQGVPSEQYF
TRBV5-1,TRBD1,TRBJ2-3,many,TGCGCCAGCAGCATCGGGACAGCTAAGTCCACAGATACGCAGTATTTT,CASSIGTAKSTDTQYF
TRBV10-3,TRBD1,TRBJ2-7,many,TGTGCCAGTACTTACCCGGGACAGCAAATCTCCTACGAGCAGTACTTC,CASTYPGQQISYEQYF
TRBV18,NA,TRBJ2-1,many,TGTGCCAGCTCACCGGCAGGGTCCAATGAGCAGTTCTTC,CASSPAGSNEQFF
TRBV4-1,NA,TRBJ1-1,many,TGCGCCAGCAGCCAAGAAACGGGGCTGGGTGGAGCTTTCTTT,CASSQETGLGGAFF
TRBV12-3/TRBV12-4,NA,TRBJ2-5,few,TGTGCCAGCAGCGAACAGGGGGGGATTCAGACCCAGTACTTC,CASSEQGGIQTQYF
TRBV12-3/TRBV12-4,TRBD1,TRBJ1-5,NA,TGTGCCAGCAGTTGGGACAGGGATCAGCCCCAGCATTTT,CASSWDRDQPQHF
TRBV5-1,TRBD1,TRBJ1-2,many,TGCGCCAGCAGTTCGGGGCCCGGGACAGAAAAAAACTATGGCTACACCTTC,CASSSGPGTEKNYGYTF
TRBV21-1,NA,TRBJ2-7,many,TGTGCCAGCAGCAAGTTCTCCGGCGGCTCCTACGAGCAGTACTTC,CASSKFSGGSYEQYF
TRBV29-1,TRBD1,TRBJ2-7,NA,TGCAGCGTCACGGAATCCGGGACAGGGGGCTACGAGCAGTACTTC,CSVTESGTGGYEQYF
TRBV15,TRBD1,TRBJ1-1,many,TGTGCCACCAGCTCCGAGACAGGGCCGAACACTGAAGCTTTCTTT,CATSSETGPNTEAFF
TRBV4-2,NA,TRBJ1-1,many,TGTGCCAGCAGCCAAGTGCAAGGGAACACTGAAGCTTTCTTT,CASSQVQGNTEAFF
TRBV2,NA,TRBJ1-5,few,TGTGCCAGCAGTGCGGACACTTATAGCAATCAGCCCCAGCATTTT,CASSADTYSNQPQHF
TRBV24-1,TRBD2,TRBJ2-2,few,TGTGCCACCAGGGCGGGGGGCGCGAACACCGGGGAGCTGTTTTTT,CATRAGGANTGELFF
TRBV5-1,NA,TRBJ2-3,many,TGCGCCAGCAGCCCGGAGGGCGGGATTACAGATACGCAGTATTTT,CASSPEGGITDTQYF
TRBV6-5,NA,TRBJ1-3,many,TGTGCCAGCAGTTACGAAACACCGAGCTCTGGAAACACCATATATTTT,CASSYETPSSGNTIYF